The 28 T cell receptor beta chains below were found in one sample sequenced in a study of OX40 agonist ivuxolimab in advanced cancers. The assay was immunoSEQ multiplex PCR, and TCRdb's table has in-frame clones only and misses some. The sample holds approximately 44,000 clones, 80% seen once. The sequencing used CD4+ or CD8+ T cells sorted from blood, collected in a trial of the OX40 agonist ivuxolimab. The source of these receptors is an adult with an advanced solid tumor such as melanoma, head and neck, liver or kidney cancer.

The rearrangement joins TRBV6-5 to TRBJ1-2, with 9 positions matching TRBD1. Germline V CDR1 and CDR2: MNHEY, SVGAGI. The CDR3 consists of 15 residues. The V segment lost 6 bases and the J segment 4 bases; nucleotides outside the gene matches: 9. CDR3 residues: CASSSQGQGSYGYTF. Written as DNA, the CDR3 is TGTGCCAGCAGCTCACAGGGACAGGGAAGCTATGGCTACACCTTC.

The chain is built from TRBV6-1 and TRBJ1-1; maybe TRBD1 (5 bases). The CDR3 totals 14 residues. The V gene's germline CDR1 is MNHNS and CDR2 SASEGT. V was cut by 2 bases and J by 6 bases, with 13 bases left in between. CDR3: CASSESGRGAEAFF. As DNA, the CDR3 is TGTGCCAGCAGTGAATCCGGGCGAGGGGCTGAAGCTTTCTTT.

The chain employs TRBV5-4 and TRBJ2-5; 9 bases align to TRBD2. In germline, CDR1 is SGHNT, CDR2 YYREEE (reference sequence). With 5 bases clipped from V and 2 bases from J, the junction kept 7 bases outside the gene matches. The CDR3 has 15 residues. CDR3 coding DNA: TGTGCCAGCAGTTCCGGGACTAGCAGACAAGAGACCCAGTACTTC. Protein: CASSSGTSRQETQYF.

This clone is labeled as medium-sized. The V gene is TRBV2, the J gene TRBJ1-6; D is uncertain. The CDR3 has 13 amino acids. V was shortened by 7 bases and J by 7 bases, with 11 bases between the two germline ends. The germline V gene has CDR1 SNHLY and CDR2 FYNNEI. The CDR3 spells CASKWERNSPLHF. CDR3 nucleotide sequence: TGTGCCAGCAAATGGGAACGGAATTCACCCCTCCACTTT.

This chain connects TRBV6-1 to TRBJ1-4, with D possibly TRBD1 on 5 matching bases. The CDR3 loop spans 14 amino acids. The germline V and J ends were trimmed by 6 bases and 5 bases, with 13 bases remaining between them. CDR1 and CDR2 (germline): MNHNS, SASEGT. CDR3 in amino acids: CASRDSNRNEKLFF. In DNA form, the CDR3 reads TGTGCCAGCAGAGACAGTAACCGGAATGAAAAACTGTTTTTT.

V usage is TRBV28 and J usage is TRBJ1-1; no definite D call. The V gene lost 3 bases and the J gene lost 7 bases, with 12 bases spanning the gap. The CDR3 loop spans 13 amino acids. Germline-derived CDR1 and CDR2 are MDHEN and SYDVKM. The CDR3 DNA reads TGTGCCAGCAGTTTGGGCTTTACAGTTGAAGCTTTCTTT. Its protein is CASSLGFTVEAFF.

The chain carries TRBV19 and TRBJ1-5; D call uncertain. The CDR3 consists of 15 residues. CDR1 is LNHDA and CDR2 is SQIVND in the germline V gene (reference sequence). Trimming cost V 9 bases and J 0 bases, with 15 bases left between them. The CDR3 here is CASAWSSYSNQPQHF. CDR3 bases: TGTGCCAGCGCCTGGTCCTCCTATAGCAATCAGCCCCAGCATTTT.

J is TRBJ2-3 and V is TRBV2; D is perhaps TRBD1 (6 bases). Trimming stripped 4 bases from V and 6 bases from J, with 20 bases between. CDR3 length equals 16 residues. Germline CDR1 SNHLY, CDR2 FYNNEI. For the CDR3, the DNA is TGTGCCAGCAGTGGACCGACAGGCCAAACCGCGGATACGCAGTATTTT. Protein sequence: CASSGPTGQTADTQYF.

The chain is built from TRBV6-1 and TRBJ2-7; D is undetermined. The CDR3 covers 15 residues. Per the germline V gene, CDR1 is MNHNS and CDR2 is SASEGT. V shed 6 bases and J shed 0 bases, with 15 bases lying between them. CDR3 in DNA: TGTGCCAGCAGGGCCACCACAGAAACCTCCTACGAGCAGTACTTC. This codes for CASRATTETSYEQYF.

This clone has just a few counts. This chain joins TRBV29-1 and TRBJ1-5; unclear D gene. V was shortened by 4 bases and J by 5 bases, with 12 bases between the two germline ends. Per the germline V gene, CDR1 is SQVTM and CDR2 is ANQGSEA. This CDR3 is built from 13 residues. Here the CDR3 DNA reads TGCAGCGTTGTGGACGGGATTCATCAGCCCCAGCATTTT. Translation gives CSVVDGIHQPQHF.

The chain has TRBV9 and TRBJ1-1, with D uncertain. Deletions cut 2 bases from V and 7 bases from J, with 12 bases between. The CDR3 runs 13 residues. CDR1 and CDR2 from the germline V gene are SGDLS and YYNGEE. CDR3 DNA sequence: TGTGCCAGCAGCGTTGGACCGACGAGTGAAGCTTTCTTT. Residues: CASSVGPTSEAFF.

This chain joins TRBV6-6 and TRBJ1-3; possibly TRBD1 for D (6 bases). Germline CDR1 is MNHNY and CDR2 is SVGAGI (reference sequence). Deletions cut 8 bases from V and 7 bases from J, with 18 bases between. The CDR3 is 14 residues long. Here the CDR3 reads CASSESRGSNTIYF. The CDR3 DNA reads as TGTGCCAGCTCCGAGAGTAGGGGGTCGAACACCATATATTTT.

This chain uses TRBV9 with TRBJ1-1; 10 positions match TRBD1. After removal of 5 bases from V and 6 bases from J, the junction contained 10 bases not matched to a gene. CDR3 length: 15 residues. In germline, CDR1 is SGDLS, CDR2 YYNGEE. The CDR3 DNA follows: TGTGCCAGCAGTGTGACGGGACAGGGGATGTCTGAAGCTTTCTTT. This gives the protein CASSVTGQGMSEAFF.

This clone appeared a few times. V is TRBV2 and J is TRBJ2-1, with D possibly being TRBD1 (5 bases). V was cut by 7 bases and J by 11 bases, with 18 bases left in between. In germline, CDR1 is SNHLY, CDR2 FYNNEI. The CDR3 totals 13 residues. The CDR3 spells CASKSIQGGQQFF. The CDR3 nucleotides read TGTGCCAGCAAGTCCATTCAGGGCGGCCAGCAGTTCTTC. Supplemented by reference TRBV2 and TRBJ2-1, the full variable domain reads EPEVTQTPSHQVTQMGQEVILRCVPISNHLYFYWYRQILGQKVEFLVSFYNNEISEKSEIFDDQFSVERPDGSNFTLKIRSTKLEDSAMYFCASKSIQGGQQFFGPGTRLTVL.

The chain carries TRBV18 and TRBJ2-2; 10 bases match TRBD2. V gave up 5 bases and J gave up 6 bases; unmatched junction bases: 21. CDR3 length: 20 residues. Germline CDR1 reads KGHSH; CDR2 reads LQKENI. The chain's CDR3 is CASSASPPASGSYGAGELFF. The CDR3, as DNA: TGTGCCAGCTCAGCCTCACCGCCCGCTAGCGGGAGTTACGGCGCCGGGGAGCTGTTTTTT.

The gene calls are TRBV27 and TRBJ2-3, with a possible D match to TRBD1 (5 bases). The V end was cut by 6 bases, the J end by 5 bases, with 15 bases between. The CDR3 is 14 residues long. In germline, CDR1 is MNHEY, CDR2 SMNVEV (reference sequence). The CDR3 reads CASRSTGIIDTQYF. In DNA form, the CDR3 reads TGTGCCAGCAGATCCACAGGAATCATAGATACGCAGTATTTT.

This chain uses TRBV6-1 with TRBJ1-4; D not certain. The CDR3 length is 14 residues. Trimming pared 5 bases from V and 0 bases from J, leaving 7 bases between. The germline V gene encodes CDR1 MNHNS and CDR2 SASEGT. The CDR3 DNA sequence: TGTGCCAGCAGTAGCGGGTCAACTAATGAAAAACTGTTTTTT. Encoded protein: CASSSGSTNEKLFF.

The chain links TRBV27 to TRBJ1-6, with D unclear. The CDR3 runs to 14 residues. Germline V gene lookup returns CDR1 MNHEY and CDR2 SMNVEV (reference sequence). Trimming cost V 4 bases and J 6 bases, with 10 bases left between them. CDR3 amino acids: CASSWNRSNSPLHF. CDR3 nucleotide sequence: TGTGCCAGCAGTTGGAACAGATCTAATTCACCCCTCCACTTT.

The sample holds one count of this clone. The chain recombines TRBV6-5 with TRBJ1-2; no firm D call. V lost 2 bases to trimming and J lost 2 bases, with 6 bases between them. The CDR3 has 13 amino acids. Germline values: CDR1 MNHEY, CDR2 SVGAGI. CDR3 DNA sequence: TGTGCCAGCAGTTACAGGAGAAACTATGGCTACACCTTC. Protein: CASSYRRNYGYTF.

The chain recombines TRBV9 with TRBJ1-3, with D maybe TRBD1 (5 bases). CDR3 length: 17 amino acids. V lost 0 bases and J lost 0, with 13 bases in between. Germline V gene data show CDR1 as SGDLS and CDR2 as YYNGEE. The CDR3 sequence: CASSVGATGYSGNTIYF. The CDR3 coding sequence is TGTGCCAGCAGCGTAGGAGCCACAGGATACTCTGGAAACACCATATATTTT. Variable domain in full (rest from reference TRBV9 and TRBJ1-3): DSGVTQTPKHLITATGQRVTLRCSPRSGDLSVYWYQQSLDQGLQFLIQYYNGEERAKGNILERFSAQQFPDLHSELNLSSLELGDSALYFCASSVGATGYSGNTIYFGEGSWLTVV.

This clone was seen a single time. The chain links TRBV5-4 to TRBJ2-5; 7 positions agree with TRBD2. The end of the DNA fits TRBJ2-7 better, so the J call may be wrong. This CDR3 has 15 amino acids. Germline lookup yields CDR1 SGHNT and CDR2 YYREEE (reference sequence). The CDR3 nucleotides are TGTGCCAGCAGCCCGAGGGAGCGGGGCTCCTACGAGCAGTACTTC. Its protein is CASSPRERGSYEQYF.

The rearrangement links TRBV5-1 to TRBJ2-2; 7 nucleotides agree with TRBD2. The V gene end was trimmed by 5 bases and the J gene end by 0 bases; junction bases not matched to a gene: 7. Germline V gives CDR1 SGHRS, CDR2 YFSETQ. CDR3 length: 16 residues. DNA for the CDR3: TGCGCCAGCAGTTATCAAGCGGGGACGAACACCGGGGAGCTGTTTTTT. This sequence encodes CASSYQAGTNTGELFF.

The V and J genes are TRBV2 and TRBJ2-7, with TRBD2 matching 10 bases. This CDR3 contains 15 residues. CDR1 and CDR2 (germline): SNHLY, FYNNEI. V gave up 2 bases and J gave up 2 bases; unmatched junction bases: 3. The CDR3 sequence is CASSETSGAPYEQYF. For the CDR3, the DNA is TGTGCCAGCAGTGAAACTAGCGGGGCCCCCTACGAGCAGTACTTC.

The count of this clone is one. V usage is TRBV5-4 and J usage is TRBJ2-5; possibly TRBD1 for D (6 bases). This CDR3 is built from 15 residues. Germline loops: CDR1 SGHNT, CDR2 YYREEE (reference sequence). V lost 4 bases, J lost 2 bases, and 15 bases lay in between. In nucleotides, the CDR3 is TGTGCCAGCAGCCCTTCCTCGGACAGACAAGAGACCCAGTACTTC. Encoded protein: CASSPSSDRQETQYF.

Concerning this clone: The junction departs from germline at one end; a sequencing error may be responsible. The chain couples TRBV28 to TRBJ2-7; D uncertain. The CDR3 sequence is 13 residues long. CDR1 MDHEN and CDR2 SYDVKM come from the germline V gene. For the CDR3, the DNA is TGTGCAAGCAGATTGTGGAGCTCCTACGAGCAGTACTTC. It specifies CASRLWSSYEQYF.

The CDR3 bases are TGTGCCAGCAGTCCGTTAGCGGGAGGGAGCGAGACCCAGTACTTC. Translating gives CASSPLAGGSETQYF. This chain links TRBV6-1 with TRBJ2-5, with 11 nucleotides matching TRBD2. The CDR3 is 15 amino acids. V was clipped by 5 bases and J by 5 bases; unmatched bases: 7. CDR1 and CDR2 from the germline V gene are MNHNS and SASEGT.

This clone was found a few times. The chain is built from TRBV5-1 and TRBJ2-1; 8 bases agree with TRBD2. The CDR3 has 15 residues. V was pared by 4 bases and J by 5 bases, with 8 bases of the junction left unmatched. The V gene's germline CDR1 is SGHRS and CDR2 YFSETQ. The CDR3 sequence is CASSPSGRGNNEQFF. In nucleotides, the CDR3 is TGCGCCAGCAGCCCCAGCGGGAGAGGGAACAATGAGCAGTTCTTC. Variable domain in full (rest from reference TRBV5-1 and TRBJ2-1): KAGVTQTPRYLIKTRGQQVTLSCSPISGHRSVSWYQQTPGQGLQFLFEYFSETQRNKGNFPGRFSGRQFSNSRSEMNVSTLELGDSALYLCASSPSGRGNNEQFFGPGTRLTVL.

The chain combines TRBV28 with TRBJ2-3; D tentatively reads TRBD1 or TRBD2 (5 bases each). This CDR3 contains 16 residues. Germline CDR1 is MDHEN and CDR2 is SYDVKM. V was shortened by 8 bases and J by 4 bases, with 22 bases between the two germline ends. The CDR3, as DNA: TGTGCCAGCGCACGACGTGTCCGGGGCGAGGCAGATACGCAGTATTTT. This gives the protein CASARRVRGEADTQYF.